The 24 T cell receptor beta chains reported below all come from one sample, sequenced in a study of blood T cell repertoires in COVID-19. Measured with immunoSEQ multiplex PCR; TCRdb has only the in-frame clones, and not every one. The sample lists about 410,000 clones, approximately 90% occurring once. Sequences were obtained from peripheral blood. The receptors were sampled from a woman aged 40 to 49 with COVID-19, enrolled during active disease.

The CDR3 spells CASSPTMRTGQNYGYTF. The CDR3 DNA reads TGTGCCAGCAGCCCGACCATGCGGACAGGGCAGAACTATGGCTACACCTTC. The rearrangement uses TRBV7-9 and TRBJ1-2; 8 nucleotides match TRBD1. The CDR3 loop spans 17 amino acids. Germline V gives CDR1 SEHNR, CDR2 FQNEAQ (reference sequence). V lost 5 bases to trimming and J lost 2 bases; unmatched junction nucleotides: 13.

The J gene is TRBJ2-7, the V gene TRBV3-1 (or the pseudogene TRBV3-2), with D possibly being TRBD1 (5 bases). This CDR3 is built from 16 residues. Trimming left V 1 base short and J 0 bases short, with 13 bases between. Germline V gene sequence: CDR1 LGHDT, CDR2 YNNKEL (reference sequence). The DNA for the CDR3 is TGTGCCAGCAGCCAAGCTTTTACAGGCGGCTCCTACGAGCAGTACTTC. Translation gives CASSQAFTGGSYEQYF.

This rearrangement joins TRBV5-1 to TRBJ2-7; the match to TRBD2 covers 8 bases. J gave up 0 bases and V 0 bases, and 2 bases lay outside the gene matches. This CDR3 contains 15 residues. Looked up from germline, CDR1 is SGHRS and CDR2 is YFSETQ. The CDR3 bases are TGCGCCAGCAGCTTGGTAACTAGCGGCTCCTACGAGCAGTACTTC. Its translation: CASSLVTSGSYEQYF.

The rearrangement links TRBV7-2 to TRBJ1-2, with TRBD1 matching 10 bases. The CDR3 sequence is 16 residues long. Germline CDR1 is SGHTA and CDR2 is FQGNSA. Trimming at V came to 5 bases and at J to 6 bases, leaving 12 bases not matched to a gene. The CDR3 DNA is TGTGCCAGCAGCGCAGACAGGGGGCCGTTTCGAGATGGCTACACCTTC. Residues: CASSADRGPFRDGYTF.

The V call is TRBV2, the J call TRBJ1-2; D possibly corresponds to TRBD1 (6 bases). The germline V gene has CDR1 SNHLY and CDR2 FYNNEI. The V end lost 6 bases, the J end lost 7 bases, and 18 bases lay between the germline ends. This CDR3 contains 14 residues. The CDR3 reads CASSYRQAAGGYTF. In DNA form, the CDR3 reads TGTGCCAGCAGCTATCGACAGGCGGCGGGTGGCTACACCTTC.

This chain connects TRBV5-1 to TRBJ1-1; D not certain. Germline V gene lookup returns CDR1 SGHRS and CDR2 YFSETQ. The CDR3 extends over 14 amino acids. Trimming removed 4 bases at V and 2 bases at J, with 12 bases between. CDR3 in DNA: TGCGCCAGCAGCCAACAGATACACAACACTGAAGCTTTCTTT. Translation: CASSQQIHNTEAFF.

This clone was found a few times. The V call is TRBV4-1, the J call TRBJ2-6; D unresolved. V was cut by 2 bases and J by 0 bases, with 20 bases left in between. Per the germline V gene, CDR1 is MGHRA and CDR2 is YSYEKL. CDR3 size: 20 residues. The CDR3 sequence: CASSQSPGYSLSSGANVLTF. CDR3 coding DNA: TGCGCCAGCAGCCAATCCCCAGGTTACTCCCTTAGCTCTGGGGCCAACGTCCTGACTTTC.

This clone has more than one count but fewer than ten. The rearrangement joins TRBV7-8 to TRBJ1-1; TRBD1 is a possible D gene (5 bases). The CDR3 loop spans 13 amino acids. Trimming removed 1 base at V and 3 bases at J, with 6 bases between. Per the germline V gene, CDR1 is SGHVS and CDR2 is FQNEAQ. In nucleotides, the CDR3 is TGTGCCAGCAGCTTAGGGGGGGACACTGAAGCTTTCTTT. Translation: CASSLGGDTEAFF.

The genes are TRBV28 and TRBJ1-2, with a tentative D call TRBD1 (6 bases). Germline V gene data show CDR1 as MDHEN and CDR2 as SYDVKM. V was clipped by 6 bases and J by 4 bases, with 12 bases between them. This CDR3 is built from 13 residues. The CDR3 sequence is CASRTDRSYGYTF. In nucleotides, the CDR3 is TGTGCCAGCAGGACAGACAGGAGCTATGGCTACACCTTC.

A single count supports this clone. The chain joins TRBV3-1 (or the pseudogene TRBV3-2) to TRBJ2-5, with 10 bases lining up with TRBD2. This CDR3 has 17 residues. Per germline, CDR1 LGHDT and CDR2 YNNKEL (reference sequence). V lost 0 bases to trimming and J lost 6 bases; unmatched junction nucleotides: 10. Here the CDR3 DNA reads TGTGCCAGCAGCCAAGAGAGATCACTAGCGGGACAACAGACCCAGTACTTC. It is translated as CASSQERSLAGQQTQYF.

The genes are TRBV5-1 and TRBJ2-2; 8 nucleotides agree with TRBD1. CDR3 length equals 14 residues. V was pared by 3 bases and J by 4 bases, with 2 bases of the junction left unmatched. The germline V gene has CDR1 SGHRS and CDR2 YFSETQ. CDR3 protein: CASSSTGATGELFF. DNA of the CDR3: TGCGCCAGCAGCTCGACAGGGGCCACCGGGGAGCTGTTTTTT.

This clone was counted between two and nine times. The chain is built from TRBV3-1 (or the pseudogene TRBV3-2) and TRBJ1-6; TRBD1 might be the D (5 bases). Germline CDR1 LGHDT, CDR2 YNNKEL (reference sequence). Trimming removed 4 bases at V and 10 bases at J, with 17 bases between. This CDR3 is 15 amino acids long. CDR3 sequence (DNA): TGTGCCAGCAGCCCCTCCGGGGGGGTCGGATCACCCCTCCACTTT. It encodes CASSPSGGVGSPLHF.

The chain employs TRBV7-2 and TRBJ2-3; 9 bases map to TRBD2. Germline loops: CDR1 SGHTA, CDR2 FQGNSA. This CDR3 is built from 16 residues. V shed 4 bases and J 3 bases; nucleotides not matched to a gene: 8. The CDR3 loop is CASSYYSGGGTDTQYF. CDR3 bases: TGTGCCAGCAGCTATTATAGCGGGGGCGGGACAGATACGCAGTATTTT. Looking up the rest from reference TRBV7-2 and TRBJ2-3 gives the full variable domain: GAGVSQSPSNKVTEKGKDVELRCDPISGHTALYWYRQSLGQGLEFLIYFQGNSAPDKSGLPSDRFSAERTGGSVSTLTIQRTQQEDSAVYLCASSYYSGGGTDTQYFGPGTRLTVL.

V and J are TRBV27 and TRBJ2-7, with a weak D call TRBD1 (6 bases). The CDR3 extends over 14 amino acids. Germline V gives CDR1 MNHEY, CDR2 SMNVEV (reference sequence). V lost 5 bases to trimming and J lost 5 bases, with 16 bases between them. The CDR3 nucleotides are TGTGCCAGCAGTCCACTAGGGGGAGTCCACGAGCAGTACTTC. This gives the protein CASSPLGGVHEQYF.

This chain joins TRBV6-6 and TRBJ2-7; TRBD1 matches at 7 bases. Germline V lookup: CDR1 MNHNY, CDR2 SVGAGI (reference sequence). CDR3 length: 15 amino acids. Germline trimming cut 5 bases from V and 4 bases from J; bases unmatched to any gene: 11. The CDR3 sequence: CASSPGQPTGYEQYF. CDR3 sequence (DNA): TGTGCCAGCAGTCCGGGACAGCCGACTGGATACGAGCAGTACTTC.

The gene calls are TRBV28 and TRBJ1-2, with TRBD1 matching 7 bases. Germline CDR1 MDHEN, CDR2 SYDVKM. Germline trimming cut 5 bases from V and 6 bases from J; bases unmatched to any gene: 6. The CDR3 runs to 13 residues. The CDR3 here is CASSTPTGDGYTF. The DNA of the CDR3 is TGTGCCAGCAGTACCCCTACAGGGGATGGCTACACCTTC.

The sample holds a few counts of this clone. The rearrangement uses TRBV12-3 or TRBV12-4 and TRBJ2-7, with D maybe TRBD1 (6 bases). Trimming cost V 7 bases and J 3 bases, with 13 bases left between them. This CDR3 has 13 residues. The CDR3 spells CASTLDRYYEQYF. CDR3 nucleotides: TGTGCCAGCACCCTGGACAGATACTACGAGCAGTACTTC.

The rearrangement links TRBV28 to TRBJ1-3, with 7 positions matching TRBD1. The V and J ends lost 6 bases and 4 bases, in that order; junction bases with no gene match: 6. Germline V gives CDR1 MDHEN, CDR2 SYDVKM. The CDR3 consists of 14 residues. DNA for the CDR3: TGTGCCAGCAGGCAGTGGACAGGCGGAAACACCATATATTTT. It is translated as CASRQWTGGNTIYF.

The chain carries TRBV2 and TRBJ2-2, with TRBD1 as a possible D gene (6 bases). V was trimmed by 6 bases and J by 0 bases, leaving 11 bases between them. CDR3 length: 15 residues. Looked up from germline, CDR1 is SNHLY and CDR2 is FYNNEI. The CDR3 spells CASRSGQTNTGELFF. CDR3 coding DNA: TGTGCCAGCAGAAGTGGACAGACGAACACCGGGGAGCTGTTTTTT.

The V gene is TRBV27, the J gene TRBJ1-2; TRBD1 might be the D (5 bases). Deletions cut 2 bases from V and 6 bases from J, with 10 bases between. The CDR3 consists of 13 residues. Germline-derived CDR1 and CDR2 are MNHEY and SMNVEV (reference sequence). As DNA, the CDR3 is TGTGCCAGCAGTTTACGGGACTATGATGGCTACACCTTC. The encoded protein is CASSLRDYDGYTF.

The rearrangement joins TRBV30 to TRBJ1-2, with TRBD1 matching 11 bases. Looked up from germline, CDR1 is GTSNPN and CDR2 is SVGIG (reference sequence). J gave up 7 bases and V 5 bases, and 9 bases lay outside the gene matches. This CDR3 comprises 14 residues. CDR3 nucleotides: TGTGCCTGGGAAAAAAGGACAGGGGGCTTTGGCTACACCTTC. It is translated as CAWEKRTGGFGYTF.

The chain employs TRBV27 and TRBJ2-2; 11 nucleotides agree with TRBD2. The germline V gene has CDR1 MNHEY and CDR2 SMNVEV (reference sequence). J lost 0 bases, V lost 7 bases, and 4 bases had no gene match. This CDR3 region has 16 residues. The CDR3 bases are TGTGCCAGCAAACTAGCGGGAGCAACGAACACCGGGGAGCTGTTTTTT. Protein: CASKLAGATNTGELFF.

The chain joins TRBV9 to TRBJ1-1; 7 bases map to TRBD1. The CDR3 has 14 amino acids. Losses at the gene ends were 3 bases for V and 1 base for J; bases not matched to a gene: 3. From germline, CDR1 is SGDLS and CDR2 YYNGEE. As DNA, the CDR3 is TGTGCCAGCAGCGCTACAGGGGCGAACACTGAAGCTTTCTTT. Amino acid sequence: CASSATGANTEAFF.

This chain links TRBV19 with TRBJ2-3; 9 bases match TRBD1. The trim removed 6 bases at V and 6 bases at J, leaving 4 bases unmatched. The CDR3 length is 13 residues. Germline V gene data show CDR1 as LNHDA and CDR2 as SQIVND (reference sequence). The chain's CDR3 is CASRDRGADTQYF. Written as DNA, the CDR3 is TGTGCCAGTAGAGACAGGGGGGCCGATACGCAGTATTTT.